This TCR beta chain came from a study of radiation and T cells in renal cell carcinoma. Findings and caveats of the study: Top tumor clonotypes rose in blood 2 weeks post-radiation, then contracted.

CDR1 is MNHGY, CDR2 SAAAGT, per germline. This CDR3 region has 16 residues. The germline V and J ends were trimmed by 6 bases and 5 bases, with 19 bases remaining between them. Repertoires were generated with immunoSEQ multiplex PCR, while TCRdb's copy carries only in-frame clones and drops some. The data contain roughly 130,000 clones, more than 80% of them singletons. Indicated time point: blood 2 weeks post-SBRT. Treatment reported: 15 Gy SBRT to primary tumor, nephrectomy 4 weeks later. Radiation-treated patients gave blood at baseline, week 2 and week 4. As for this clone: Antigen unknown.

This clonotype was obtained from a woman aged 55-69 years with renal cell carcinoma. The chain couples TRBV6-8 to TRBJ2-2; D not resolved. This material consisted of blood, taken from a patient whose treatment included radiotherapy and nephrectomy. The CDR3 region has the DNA TGTGCCAGCAGCCACCACACCCTTCGCAGGACCGGGGAGCTGTTTTTT. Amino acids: CASSHHTLRRTGELFF.